These T cell receptor beta chains were read from a single sample in a study of shared clonotypes between healthy human individuals. Assay: immunoSEQ multiplex PCR; the TCRdb copy retains only in-frame clones and omits some. The repertoire has under 1 million clones, around 96% of them found once; the top ten carry under 0.3%. Sequenced input: naive CD8+ T cells sorted from blood. These receptors were collected from a man aged 25 to 40 in good health. The CDR3 runs from the conserved cysteine through the conserved F or W. A D gene is named only where the DNA matches it firmly. Clone size, where shown, is once, few, many, or a class for clones that have expanded.

d_gene	abundance	v_gene	j_gene	CDR3aa	CDR3nt
.	.	TRBV29-1	TRBJ2-1	CSVEDMNEQFF	TGCAGCGTAGAGGACATGAATGAGCAGTTCTTC
.	.	TRBV6-1	TRBJ2-1	CASSERGLSYNEQFF	TGTGCCAGCAGTGAAAGAGGCCTCTCCTACAATGAGCAGTTCTTC
TRBD2	.	TRBV4-1	TRBJ2-1	CASSLLAGTSDYNEQFF	TGCGCCAGCAGCCTCCTCGCCGGGACTAGCGACTACAATGAGCAGTTCTTC
.	.	TRBV29-1	TRBJ2-7	CSVGDFGRGEQYF	TGCAGCGTTGGAGACTTCGGGCGGGGAGAGCAGTACTTC
.	.	TRBV9	TRBJ1-1	CASSEGGLGTEAFF	TGTGCCAGCAGCGAAGGAGGTTTGGGTACTGAAGCTTTCTTT
.	.	TRBV14	TRBJ2-2	CASSQEEWPVSGELFF	TGTGCCAGCAGCCAAGAAGAGTGGCCGGTTTCCGGGGAGCTGTTTTTT
TRBD2	.	TRBV27	TRBJ2-7	CASSPGLAGDQQYF	TGTGCCAGCAGCCCGGGACTAGCGGGAGATCAGCAGTACTTC
.	.	TRBV7-2	TRBJ2-7	CASSPWAGTYEQYF	TGTGCCAGCAGCCCCTGGGCGGGAACCTACGAGCAGTACTTC
TRBD1	once	TRBV4-1	TRBJ2-2	CASSQGQGVDGELFF	TGCGCCAGCAGCCAAGGACAGGGGGTTGACGGGGAGCTGTTTTTT
.	.	TRBV29-1	TRBJ2-7	CSVEGPVSYEQYF	TGCAGCGTTGAAGGGCCGGTCTCCTACGAGCAGTACTTC
.	.	TRBV19	TRBJ2-7	CASSISSSYEQYF	TGTGCCAGTAGTATAAGTAGCTCCTACGAGCAGTACTTC
TRBD2	few	TRBV5-6	TRBJ2-7	CASSRPREFYEQYF	TGTGCCAGCAGCCGCCCGCGGGAGTTCTACGAGCAGTACTTC
.	.	TRBV6-6	TRBJ2-1	CASRPLHFDVGSKQFF	TGTGCCAGCAGACCCCTCCATTTTGATGTGGGGTCTAAACAGTTCTTC
TRBD2	.	TRBV29-1	TRBJ2-7	CSVEGSGTHSYEQYF	TGCAGCGTTGAAGGTAGCGGGACTCACTCCTACGAGCAGTACTTC
.	.	TRBV7-3	TRBJ2-3	CASSLIMGPTDTQYF	TGTGCCAGCAGCTTAATAATGGGGCCCACAGATACGCAGTATTTT
TRBD1	once	TRBV11-2	TRBJ2-5	CASSFVGTGRGETQYF	TGTGCCAGCAGCTTTGTTGGGACAGGGCGTGGGGAGACCCAGTACTTC
.	once	TRBV7-5	TRBJ2-3	CVRSPPGQNTDTQYF	TGTGTCAGAAGCCCACCGGGACAAAACACAGATACGCAGTATTTT